Listed here are 11 T cell receptor beta chains from one sample, sequenced in a study of blood T cell repertoires in COVID-19. Sequencing used immunoSEQ multiplex PCR; TCRdb keeps in-frame clones, though not all of them. The table has around 53,000 clones, 65% to 80% seen once. Sequencing was done on a sample of peripheral blood. These TCRs come from a man aged 65 to 79 with active or convalescent COVID-19.

The rearrangement links TRBV7-3 to TRBJ2-7; TRBD1 matches 10 bases. Trimming cost V 5 bases and J 6 bases; bases outside gene matches: 4. Germline V gene sequence: CDR1 SGHTA, CDR2 FQGTGA. This CDR3 has 13 residues. The CDR3 DNA reads as TGTGCCAGCAGCCCGGGGACAGGGGCCGAGCAGTACTTC. This gives the protein CASSPGTGAEQYF.

The chain uses TRBV15 and TRBJ2-3; D call uncertain. The CDR3 runs 14 residues. V lost 0 bases and J lost 5, with 9 bases in between. Per the germline V gene, CDR1 is LNHNV and CDR2 is YYDKDF (reference sequence). CDR3 coding DNA: TGTGCCACCAGCAGAGATCTCCCGGGAGATACGCAGTATTTT. Its translation: CATSRDLPGDTQYF.

This chain joins TRBV18 and TRBJ2-6; 12 bases fit TRBD1. CDR1 is KGHSH, CDR2 LQKENI, per germline. The CDR3 totals 17 residues. The V gene end was trimmed by 3 bases and the J gene end by 4 bases; junction bases not matched to a gene: 4. This CDR3 is CASSPRDRGPGANVLTF. The CDR3 nucleotides read TGTGCCAGCTCACCCCGGGACAGGGGGCCCGGGGCCAACGTCCTGACTTTC. The full variable domain, rest sourced from reference TRBV18 and TRBJ2-6, is NAGVMQNPRHLVRRRGQEARLRCSPMKGHSHVYWYRQLPEEGLKFMVYLQKENIIDESGMPKERFSAEFPKEGPSILRIQQVVRGDSAAYFCASSPRDRGPGANVLTFGAGSRLTVL.

V usage is TRBV7-2 and J usage is TRBJ1-2; D unclear. This CDR3 has 14 residues. From germline, CDR1 is SGHTA and CDR2 FQGNSA. V lost 1 base and J lost 4, with 10 bases in between. CDR3 DNA: TGTGCCAGCAGCTTAGAAGCAGGAATCTATGGCTACACCTTC. Amino acids: CASSLEAGIYGYTF.

The J gene is TRBJ2-7, the V gene TRBV5-6; 10 nucleotides agree with TRBD2. Germline V lookup: CDR1 SGHDT, CDR2 YYEEEE. The V gene end was trimmed by 1 base and the J gene end by 2 bases; junction bases not matched to a gene: 0. The CDR3 sequence is 14 residues long. In DNA form, the CDR3 reads TGTGCCAGCAGCTTGCTAGCGGGGGCCTACGAGCAGTACTTC. Amino acids: CASSLLAGAYEQYF.

This rearrangement joins TRBV7-3 to TRBJ2-2; no clear D. V was trimmed by 2 bases and J by 1 base, leaving 8 bases between them. CDR1 and CDR2 (germline): SGHTA, FQGTGA. This CDR3 comprises 15 residues. The CDR3 nucleotides are TGTGCCAGCAGCTTACTCCCAGGGAACACCGGGGAGCTGTTTTTT. The encoded protein is CASSLLPGNTGELFF.

The sample holds one count of this clone. The gene calls are TRBV5-1 and TRBJ2-1, with a tentative D call TRBD2 (6 bases). Trimming shortened V by 2 bases and J by 6 bases, and 12 bases separated the two germline ends. The CDR3 loop spans 14 amino acids. The germline gives CDR1 SGHRS, CDR2 YFSETQ. The CDR3 DNA is TGCGCCAGCAGCTTCGGGGGTCAGGGCAATGAGCAGTTCTTC. It yields the protein CASSFGGQGNEQFF.

This clone occurred once. The V gene is TRBV19, the J gene TRBJ1-2, with TRBD1 identical over 10 bases. This CDR3 has 15 amino acids. After removal of 9 bases from V and 8 bases from J, the junction contained 15 bases not matched to a gene. Germline V CDR1 and CDR2: LNHDA, SQIVND (reference sequence). The DNA of the CDR3 is TGTGCCAGCGGTGACCCGGGACAGGGGTTCAAAGGCTACACCTTC. Its protein is CASGDPGQGFKGYTF.

The CDR3 coding sequence is TGTGCCAGCAGGAAGGACCACGGGGCCTACAATGAGCAGTTCTTC. Its protein product is CASRKDHGAYNEQFF. The rearrangement uses TRBV2 and TRBJ2-1; tentative D call: TRBD2 (5 bases). Germline V CDR1 and CDR2: SNHLY, FYNNEI. There are 15 residues in the CDR3. Trimming shortened V by 6 bases and J by 2 bases, and 14 bases separated the two germline ends.

The gene calls are TRBV27 and TRBJ1-1, with 7 bases identical to TRBD1. V shed 5 bases, J shed 2 bases, and the junction held 5 bases outside the gene matches. The CDR3 length is 14 residues. CDR1 and CDR2 (germline): MNHEY, SMNVEV (reference sequence). CDR3 nucleotides: TGTGCCAGCAGTACAGGGGCCCGTAACACTGAAGCTTTCTTT. Its protein product is CASSTGARNTEAFF.

V usage is TRBV6-5 and J usage is TRBJ1-4; no definite D call. The CDR3 covers 14 residues. Germline V CDR1 and CDR2: MNHEY, SVGAGI. The V end was cut by 5 bases, the J end by 4 bases, with 11 bases between. CDR3 coding DNA: TGTGCCAGCAGTCGAGAGATAAATAATGAAAAACTGTTTTTT. This sequence encodes CASSREINNEKLFF.